The entry that follows covers one T cell receptor (beta chain) sequence. The entry originates in a study of blood T cell repertoires in COVID-19. Study summary: T cells, B-cell-depleted T cells, or PBMCs supplied cDNA or gDNA.

This CDR3 contains 17 residues. In germline, CDR1 is LNHDA, CDR2 SQIVND (reference sequence). Trimming shortened V by 5 bases and J by 0 bases, and 16 bases separated the two germline ends. Methods used by the authors: Reference gene primer amplification yielded estimated nucleated cell counts. Sequenced by immunoSEQ multiplex PCR; TCRdb stores in-frame clones only, minus some. From that table come the V and J calls and clone size; the DNA was used to work out D and trimming. The sample contains tens of thousands of clones, over 65% of which appear only once. This chain links TRBV19 with TRBJ2-2; D is possibly TRBD2 (5 bases). The TCR originated in a woman aged 60-75 years with acute or convalescent COVID-19. The material sequenced was peripheral blood. In DNA form, the CDR3 reads TGTGCCAGTAGTCGACCGGGGTTTACTACGAACACCGGGGAGCTGTTTTTT. Residues: CASSRPGFTTNTGELFF.